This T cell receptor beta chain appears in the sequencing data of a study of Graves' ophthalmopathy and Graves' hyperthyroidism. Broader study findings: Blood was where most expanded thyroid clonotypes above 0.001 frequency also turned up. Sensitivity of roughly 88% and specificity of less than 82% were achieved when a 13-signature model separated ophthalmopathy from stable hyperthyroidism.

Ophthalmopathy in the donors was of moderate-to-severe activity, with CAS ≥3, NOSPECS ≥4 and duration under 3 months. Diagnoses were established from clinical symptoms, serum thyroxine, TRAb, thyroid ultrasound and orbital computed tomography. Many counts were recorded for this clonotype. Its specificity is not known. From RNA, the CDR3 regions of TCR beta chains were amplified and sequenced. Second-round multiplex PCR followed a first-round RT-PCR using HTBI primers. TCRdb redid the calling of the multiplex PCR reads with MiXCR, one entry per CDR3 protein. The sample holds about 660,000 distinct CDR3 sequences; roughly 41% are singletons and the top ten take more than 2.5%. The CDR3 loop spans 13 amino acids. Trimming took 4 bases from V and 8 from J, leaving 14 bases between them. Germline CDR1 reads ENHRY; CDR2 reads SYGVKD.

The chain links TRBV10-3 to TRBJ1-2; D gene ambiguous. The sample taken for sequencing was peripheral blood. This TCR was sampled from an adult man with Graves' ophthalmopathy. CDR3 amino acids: CAISARETEGYTF. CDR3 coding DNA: TGTGCCATCAGTGCAAGAGAAACGGAGGGCTACACCTTC.